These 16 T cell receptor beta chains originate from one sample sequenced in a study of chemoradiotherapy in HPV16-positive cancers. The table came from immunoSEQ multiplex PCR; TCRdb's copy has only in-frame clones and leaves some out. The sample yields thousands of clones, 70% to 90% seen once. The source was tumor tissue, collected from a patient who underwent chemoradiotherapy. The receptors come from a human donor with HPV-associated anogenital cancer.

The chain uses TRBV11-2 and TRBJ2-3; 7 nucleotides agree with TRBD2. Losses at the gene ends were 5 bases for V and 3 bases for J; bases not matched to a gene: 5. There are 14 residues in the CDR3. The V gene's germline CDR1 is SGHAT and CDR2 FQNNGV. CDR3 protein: CASSPWGGTDTQYF. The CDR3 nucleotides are TGTGCCAGCAGCCCTTGGGGGGGGACAGATACGCAGTATTTT.

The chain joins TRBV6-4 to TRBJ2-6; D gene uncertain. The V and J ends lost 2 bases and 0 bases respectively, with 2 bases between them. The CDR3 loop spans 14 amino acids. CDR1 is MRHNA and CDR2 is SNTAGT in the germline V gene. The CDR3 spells CASSDNSGANVLTF. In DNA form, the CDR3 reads TGTGCCAGCAGTGACAACTCTGGGGCCAACGTCCTGACTTTC.

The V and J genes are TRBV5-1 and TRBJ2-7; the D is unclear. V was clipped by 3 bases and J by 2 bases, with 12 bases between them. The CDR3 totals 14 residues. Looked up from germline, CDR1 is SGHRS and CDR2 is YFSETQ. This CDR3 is CASSSGQIAYEQYF. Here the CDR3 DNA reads TGCGCCAGCAGCTCCGGGCAGATCGCCTACGAGCAGTACTTC. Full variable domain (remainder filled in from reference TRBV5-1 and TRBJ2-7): KAGVTQTPRYLIKTRGQQVTLSCSPISGHRSVSWYQQTPGQGLQFLFEYFSETQRNKGNFPGRFSGRQFSNSRSEMNVSTLELGDSALYLCASSSGQIAYEQYFGPGTRLTVT.

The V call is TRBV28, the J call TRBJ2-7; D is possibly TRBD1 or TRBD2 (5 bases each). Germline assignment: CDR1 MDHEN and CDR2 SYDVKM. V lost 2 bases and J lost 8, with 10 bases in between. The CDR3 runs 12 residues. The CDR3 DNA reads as TGTGCCAGCAGTTTAAAAGGGACCAAGCAGTACTTC. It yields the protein CASSLKGTKQYF.

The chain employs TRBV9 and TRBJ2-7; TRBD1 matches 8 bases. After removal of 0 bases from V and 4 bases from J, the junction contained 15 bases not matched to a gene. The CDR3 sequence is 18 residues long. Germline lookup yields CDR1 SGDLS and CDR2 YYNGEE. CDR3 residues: CASSVAPSTGAEVYEQYF. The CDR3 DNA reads TGTGCCAGCAGCGTAGCCCCATCGACAGGGGCCGAGGTGTACGAGCAGTACTTC.

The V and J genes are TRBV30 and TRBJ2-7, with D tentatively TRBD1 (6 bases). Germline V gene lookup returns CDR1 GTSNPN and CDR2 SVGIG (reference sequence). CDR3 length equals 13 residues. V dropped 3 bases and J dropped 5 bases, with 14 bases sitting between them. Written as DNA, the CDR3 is TGTGCCTGGAGGGGGGACATGTGGAACGAGCAGTACTTC. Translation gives CAWRGDMWNEQYF.

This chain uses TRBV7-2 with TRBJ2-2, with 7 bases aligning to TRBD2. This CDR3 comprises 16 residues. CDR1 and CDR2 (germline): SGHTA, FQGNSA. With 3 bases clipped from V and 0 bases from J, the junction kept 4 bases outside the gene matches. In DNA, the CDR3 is TGTGCCAGCAGCTTTAATCTAGCGGCGAACACCGGGGAGCTGTTTTTT. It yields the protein CASSFNLAANTGELFF. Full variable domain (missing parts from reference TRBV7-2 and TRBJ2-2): GAGVSQSPSNKVTEKGKDVELRCDPISGHTALYWYRQSLGQGLEFLIYFQGNSAPDKSGLPSDRFSAERTGGSVSTLTIQRTQQEDSAVYLCASSFNLAANTGELFFGEGSRLTVL.

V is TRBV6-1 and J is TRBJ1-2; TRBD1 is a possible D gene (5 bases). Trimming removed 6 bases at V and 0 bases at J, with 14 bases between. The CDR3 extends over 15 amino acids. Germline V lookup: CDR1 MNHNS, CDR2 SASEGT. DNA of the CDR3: TGTGCCAGCAGCCTCGAAAAGGGGACTAACTATGGCTACACCTTC. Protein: CASSLEKGTNYGYTF.

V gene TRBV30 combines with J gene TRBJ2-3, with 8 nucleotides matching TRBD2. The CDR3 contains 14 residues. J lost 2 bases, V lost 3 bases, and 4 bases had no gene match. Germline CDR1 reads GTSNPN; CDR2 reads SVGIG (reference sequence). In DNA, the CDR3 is TGTGCCTGGAGGGTAGCGGGACACACAGATACGCAGTATTTT. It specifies CAWRVAGHTDTQYF. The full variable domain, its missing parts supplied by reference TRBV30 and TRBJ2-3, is SQTIHQWPATLVQPVGSPLSLECTVEGTSNPNLYWYRQAAGRGLQLLFYSVGIGQISSEVPQNLSASRPQDRQFILSSKKLLLSDSGFYLCAWRVAGHTDTQYFGPGTRLTVL.

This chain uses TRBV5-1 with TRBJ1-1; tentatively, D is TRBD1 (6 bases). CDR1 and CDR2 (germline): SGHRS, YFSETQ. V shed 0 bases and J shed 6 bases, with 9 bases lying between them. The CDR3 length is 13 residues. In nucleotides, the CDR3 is TGCGCCAGCAGCTTGGCAGGGGTAGCTGAAGCTTTCTTT. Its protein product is CASSLAGVAEAFF.

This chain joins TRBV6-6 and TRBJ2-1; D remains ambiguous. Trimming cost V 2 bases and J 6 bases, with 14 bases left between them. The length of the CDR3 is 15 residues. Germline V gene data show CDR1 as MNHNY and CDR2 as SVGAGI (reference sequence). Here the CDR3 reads CASSYRQRSGNEQFF. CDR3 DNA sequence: TGTGCCAGCAGTTACCGTCAACGGTCCGGCAATGAGCAGTTCTTC.

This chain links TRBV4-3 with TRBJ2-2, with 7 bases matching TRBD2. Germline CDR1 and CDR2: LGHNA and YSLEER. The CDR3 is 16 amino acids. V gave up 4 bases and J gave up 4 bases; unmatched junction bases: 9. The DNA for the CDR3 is TGCGCCAGCAGCCTGGTTTTAGGGAGGGCCACCGGGGAGCTGTTTTTT. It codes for CASSLVLGRATGELFF.

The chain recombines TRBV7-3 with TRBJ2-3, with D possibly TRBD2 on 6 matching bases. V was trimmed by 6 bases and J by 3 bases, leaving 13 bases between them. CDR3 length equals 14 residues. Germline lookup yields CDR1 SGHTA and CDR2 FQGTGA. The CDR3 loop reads CASRKQAGTDTQYF. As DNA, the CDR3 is TGTGCCAGCAGGAAACAGGCGGGGACAGATACGCAGTATTTT.

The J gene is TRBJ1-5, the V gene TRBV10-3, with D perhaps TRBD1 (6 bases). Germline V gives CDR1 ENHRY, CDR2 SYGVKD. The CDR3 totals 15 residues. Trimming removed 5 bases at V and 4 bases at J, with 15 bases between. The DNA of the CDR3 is TGTGCCATCAGTCCTGGGACACCAGTGAATCAGCCCCAGCATTTT. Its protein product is CAISPGTPVNQPQHF.

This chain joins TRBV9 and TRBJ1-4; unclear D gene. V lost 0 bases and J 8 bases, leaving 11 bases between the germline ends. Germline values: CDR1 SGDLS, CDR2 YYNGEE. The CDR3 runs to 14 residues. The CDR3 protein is CASSVDVGREKLFF. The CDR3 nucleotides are TGTGCCAGCAGCGTAGACGTAGGACGGGAAAAACTGTTTTTT.

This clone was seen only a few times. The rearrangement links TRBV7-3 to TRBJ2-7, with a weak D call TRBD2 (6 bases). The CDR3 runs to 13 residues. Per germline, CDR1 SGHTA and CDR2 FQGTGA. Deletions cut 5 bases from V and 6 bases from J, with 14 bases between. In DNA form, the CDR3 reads TGTGCCAGCAGCCCACGACTGGGAGGCGAGCAGTACTTC. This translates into CASSPRLGGEQYF.